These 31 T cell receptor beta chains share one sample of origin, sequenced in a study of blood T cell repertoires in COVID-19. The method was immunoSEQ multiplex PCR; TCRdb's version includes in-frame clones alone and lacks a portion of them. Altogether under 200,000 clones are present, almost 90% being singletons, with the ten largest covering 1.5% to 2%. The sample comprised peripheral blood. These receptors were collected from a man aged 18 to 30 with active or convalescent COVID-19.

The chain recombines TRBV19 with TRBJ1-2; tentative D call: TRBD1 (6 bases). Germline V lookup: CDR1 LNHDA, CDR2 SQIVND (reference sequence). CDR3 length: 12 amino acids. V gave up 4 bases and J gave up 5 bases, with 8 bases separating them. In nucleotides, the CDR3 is TGTGCCAGTAGTAGGACAGCGTATGGCTACACCTTC. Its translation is CASSRTAYGYTF.

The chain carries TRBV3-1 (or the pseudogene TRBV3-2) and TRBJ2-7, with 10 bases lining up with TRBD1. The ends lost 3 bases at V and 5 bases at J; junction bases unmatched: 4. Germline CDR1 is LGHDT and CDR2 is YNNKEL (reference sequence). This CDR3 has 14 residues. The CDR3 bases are TGTGCCAGCAGCCAGAAGGGACAGGGGCACGAGCAGTACTTC. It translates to CASSQKGQGHEQYF.

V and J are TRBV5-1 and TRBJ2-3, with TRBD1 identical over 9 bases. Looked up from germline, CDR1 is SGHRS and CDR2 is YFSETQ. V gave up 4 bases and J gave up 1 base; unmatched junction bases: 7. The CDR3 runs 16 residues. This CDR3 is CASSPPGTGRTDTQYF. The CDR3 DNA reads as TGCGCCAGCAGCCCTCCCGGGACAGGGCGCACAGATACGCAGTATTTT.

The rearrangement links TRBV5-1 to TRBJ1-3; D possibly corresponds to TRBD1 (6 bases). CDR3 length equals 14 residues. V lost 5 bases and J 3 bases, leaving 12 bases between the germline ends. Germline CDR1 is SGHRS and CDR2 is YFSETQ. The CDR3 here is CASRVQGSGNTIYF. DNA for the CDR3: TGCGCCAGCAGAGTCCAGGGGAGTGGAAACACCATATATTTT.

The CDR3 here is CASSQAGQTNYGYTF. The CDR3 DNA is TGTGCCAGCAGCCAAGCAGGACAGACAAACTATGGCTACACCTTC. V usage is TRBV2 and J usage is TRBJ1-2; D may be TRBD1 (6 bases). V gave up 6 bases and J gave up 2 bases, with 16 bases separating them. Germline lookup yields CDR1 SNHLY and CDR2 FYNNEI. The CDR3 loop spans 15 amino acids. The full variable domain, rest sourced from reference TRBV2 and TRBJ1-2, is EPEVTQTPSHQVTQMGQEVILRCVPISNHLYFYWYRQILGQKVEFLVSFYNNEISEKSEIFDDQFSVERPDGSNFTLKIRSTKLEDSAMYFCASSQAGQTNYGYTFGSGTRLTVV.

The CDR3 DNA follows: TGTGCCAGCAGTTACGGTTTAGCTCATTTCCCCCAAGAGACCCAGTACTTC. Translated, it gives CASSYGLAHFPQETQYF. The V and J genes are TRBV6-2 or TRBV6-3 and TRBJ2-5; D call uncertain. Germline CDR1 is MNHEY and CDR2 is SVGEGT. This CDR3 region has 17 residues. Trimming took 2 bases from V and 1 from J, leaving 17 bases between them.

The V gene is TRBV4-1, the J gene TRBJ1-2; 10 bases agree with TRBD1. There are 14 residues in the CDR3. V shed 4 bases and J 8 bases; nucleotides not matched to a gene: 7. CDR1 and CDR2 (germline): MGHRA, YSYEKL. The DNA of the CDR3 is TGCGCCAGCAGCCCAGGGACAGGGGAATTAGGCTACACCTTC. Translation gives CASSPGTGELGYTF.

The CDR3 DNA sequence: TGCGCCAGCAGCCCGAGCGGGCCCAGCTCCTACAATGAGCAGTTCTTC. The encoded protein is CASSPSGPSSYNEQFF. V is TRBV5-1 and J is TRBJ2-1, with a possible D match to TRBD2 (6 bases). This CDR3 is built from 16 residues. CDR1 is SGHRS and CDR2 is YFSETQ in the germline V gene. The V gene lost 4 bases and the J gene lost 0 bases, with 14 bases spanning the gap.

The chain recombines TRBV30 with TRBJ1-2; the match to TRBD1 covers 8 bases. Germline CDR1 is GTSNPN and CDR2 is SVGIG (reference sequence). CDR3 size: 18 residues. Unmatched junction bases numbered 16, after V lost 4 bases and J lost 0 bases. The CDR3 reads CAWTYSGRGPLANYGYTF. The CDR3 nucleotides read TGTGCCTGGACTTATTCGGGCAGGGGGCCCTTAGCTAACTATGGCTACACCTTC.

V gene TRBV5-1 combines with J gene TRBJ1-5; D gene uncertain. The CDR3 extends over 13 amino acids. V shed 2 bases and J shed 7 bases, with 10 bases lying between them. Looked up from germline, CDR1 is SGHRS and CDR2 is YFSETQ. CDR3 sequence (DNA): TGCGCCAGCAGCTTCGGTCCTCTCCAGCCCCAGCATTTT. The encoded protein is CASSFGPLQPQHF.

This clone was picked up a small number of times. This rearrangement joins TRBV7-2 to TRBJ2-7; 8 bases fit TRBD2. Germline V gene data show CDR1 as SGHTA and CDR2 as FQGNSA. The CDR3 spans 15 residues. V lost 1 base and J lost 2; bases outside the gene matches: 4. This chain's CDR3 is CASSLGLATTYEQYF. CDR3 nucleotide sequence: TGTGCCAGCAGCTTAGGACTAGCGACGACCTACGAGCAGTACTTC.

CDR3 residues: CASSGSGQFF. The CDR3 DNA is TGTGCCAGTAGCGGGAGCGGGCAGTTCTTC. The chain couples TRBV19 to TRBJ2-1, with a possible D match to TRBD2 (6 bases). This CDR3 is 10 amino acids long. The V gene's germline CDR1 is LNHDA and CDR2 SQIVND (reference sequence). Trimming cost V 6 bases and J 12 bases, with 9 bases left between them.

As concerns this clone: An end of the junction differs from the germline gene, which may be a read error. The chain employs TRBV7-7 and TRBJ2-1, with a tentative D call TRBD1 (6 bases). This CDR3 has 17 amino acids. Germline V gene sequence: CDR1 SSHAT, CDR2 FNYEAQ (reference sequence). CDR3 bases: TGTGCTAGCAGCGTTCAGGGGTTCGGCTCATCCAACAATGAGCAGTTCTTC. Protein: CASSVQGFGSSNNEQFF.

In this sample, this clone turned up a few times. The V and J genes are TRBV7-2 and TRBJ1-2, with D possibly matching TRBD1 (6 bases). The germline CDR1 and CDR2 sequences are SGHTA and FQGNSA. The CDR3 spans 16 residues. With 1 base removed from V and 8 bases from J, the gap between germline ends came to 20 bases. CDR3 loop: CASSLVLQGQFEGYTF. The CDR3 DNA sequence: TGTGCCAGCAGCTTAGTCTTACAGGGCCAGTTTGAGGGCTACACCTTC.

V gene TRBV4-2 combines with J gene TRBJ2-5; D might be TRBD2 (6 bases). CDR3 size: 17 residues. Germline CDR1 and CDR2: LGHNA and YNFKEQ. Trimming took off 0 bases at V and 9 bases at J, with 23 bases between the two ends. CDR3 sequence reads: CASSQDSSWGDFLSQYF. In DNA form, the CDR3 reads TGTGCCAGCAGCCAAGATAGCTCGTGGGGGGACTTTTTGTCCCAGTACTTC.

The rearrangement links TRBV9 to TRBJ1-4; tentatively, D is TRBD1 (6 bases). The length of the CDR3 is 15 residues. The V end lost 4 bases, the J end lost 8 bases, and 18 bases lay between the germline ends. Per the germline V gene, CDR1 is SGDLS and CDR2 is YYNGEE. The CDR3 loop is CASSSADRIREKLFF. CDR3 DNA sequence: TGTGCCAGCAGCTCGGCAGACAGGATTCGGGAAAAACTGTTTTTT.

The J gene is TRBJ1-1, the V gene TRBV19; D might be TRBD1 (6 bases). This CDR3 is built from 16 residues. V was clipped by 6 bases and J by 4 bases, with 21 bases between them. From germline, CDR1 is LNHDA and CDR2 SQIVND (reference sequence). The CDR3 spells CASSHRGALRSTEAFF. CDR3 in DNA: TGTGCCAGTAGCCACCGGGGGGCGTTGCGAAGCACTGAAGCTTTCTTT.

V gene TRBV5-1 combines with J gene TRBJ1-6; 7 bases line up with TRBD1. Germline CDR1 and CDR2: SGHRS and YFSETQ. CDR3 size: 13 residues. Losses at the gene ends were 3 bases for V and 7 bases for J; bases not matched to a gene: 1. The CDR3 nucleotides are TGCGCCAGCAGCTGGGGACAGAATTCACCCCTCCACTTT. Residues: CASSWGQNSPLHF.

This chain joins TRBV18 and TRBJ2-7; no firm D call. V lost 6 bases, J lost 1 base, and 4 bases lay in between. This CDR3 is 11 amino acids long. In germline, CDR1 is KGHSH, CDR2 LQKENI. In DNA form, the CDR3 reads TGTGCCAGCTCCCTGTCCTACGAGCAGTACTTC. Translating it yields CASSLSYEQYF.

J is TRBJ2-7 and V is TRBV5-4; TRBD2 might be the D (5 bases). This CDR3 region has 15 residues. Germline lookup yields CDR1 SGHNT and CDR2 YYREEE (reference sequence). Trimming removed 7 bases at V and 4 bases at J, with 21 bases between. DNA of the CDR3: TGTGCCAGCCGCCTCGGGCCGGGGAATTATTACGAGCAGTACTTC. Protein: CASRLGPGNYYEQYF.

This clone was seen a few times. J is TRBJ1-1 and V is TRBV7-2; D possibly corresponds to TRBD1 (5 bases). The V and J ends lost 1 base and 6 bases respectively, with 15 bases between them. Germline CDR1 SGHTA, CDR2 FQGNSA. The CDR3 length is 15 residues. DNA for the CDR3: TGTGCCAGCAGCTTAGGGGGCAGCCAAAGCGCTGAAGCTTTCTTT. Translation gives CASSLGGSQSAEAFF.

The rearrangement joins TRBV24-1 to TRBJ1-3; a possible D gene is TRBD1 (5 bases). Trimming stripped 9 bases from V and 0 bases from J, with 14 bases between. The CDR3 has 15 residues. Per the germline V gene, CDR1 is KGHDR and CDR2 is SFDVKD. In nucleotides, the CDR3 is TGTGCCACCCCATCCACCGACAGCTCTGGAAACACCATATATTTT. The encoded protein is CATPSTDSSGNTIYF.

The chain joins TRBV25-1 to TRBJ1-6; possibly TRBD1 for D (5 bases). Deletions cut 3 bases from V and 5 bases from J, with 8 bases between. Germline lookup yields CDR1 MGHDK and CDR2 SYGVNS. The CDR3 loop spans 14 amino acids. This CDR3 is CASSDHRNNSPLHF. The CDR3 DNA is TGTGCCAGCAGTGATCACAGGAATAATTCACCCCTCCACTTT.

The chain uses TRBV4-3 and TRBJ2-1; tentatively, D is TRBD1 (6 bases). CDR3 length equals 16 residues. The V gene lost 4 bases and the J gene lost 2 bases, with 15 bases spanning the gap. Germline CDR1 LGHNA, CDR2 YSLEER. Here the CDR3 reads CASSRFYRAAYNEQFF. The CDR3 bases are TGCGCCAGCAGCCGTTTCTACAGGGCAGCCTACAATGAGCAGTTCTTC.

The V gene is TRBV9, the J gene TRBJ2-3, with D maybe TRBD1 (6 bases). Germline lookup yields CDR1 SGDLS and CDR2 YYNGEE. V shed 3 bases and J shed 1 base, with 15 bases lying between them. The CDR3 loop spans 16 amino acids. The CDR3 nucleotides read TGTGCCAGCAGCGGGCGACAGGTAGTAGGCACAGATACGCAGTATTTT. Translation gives CASSGRQVVGTDTQYF.

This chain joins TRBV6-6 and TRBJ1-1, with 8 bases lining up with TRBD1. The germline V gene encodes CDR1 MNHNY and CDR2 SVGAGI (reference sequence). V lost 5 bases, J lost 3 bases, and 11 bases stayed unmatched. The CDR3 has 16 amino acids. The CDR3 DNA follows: TGTGCCAGCAGTCTTTTCAAGGGACAGGTTCACACTGAAGCTTTCTTT. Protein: CASSLFKGQVHTEAFF.

CDR3 amino acids: CASSYSIRQYNSPLHF. CDR3 in DNA: TGTGCCAGCAGTTACTCGATCCGACAGTATAATTCACCCCTCCACTTT. The rearrangement uses TRBV6-5 and TRBJ1-6, with D perhaps TRBD1 (5 bases). Germline values: CDR1 MNHEY, CDR2 SVGAGI. V lost 0 bases and J 4 bases, leaving 10 bases between the germline ends. CDR3 length: 16 amino acids.

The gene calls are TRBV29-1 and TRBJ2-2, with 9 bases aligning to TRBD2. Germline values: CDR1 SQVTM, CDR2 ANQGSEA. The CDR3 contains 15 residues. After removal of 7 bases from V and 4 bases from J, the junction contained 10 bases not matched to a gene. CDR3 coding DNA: TGCAGCGCCGTATTAGCGGGAGCGGGCACCGGGGAGCTGTTTTTT. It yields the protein CSAVLAGAGTGELFF.

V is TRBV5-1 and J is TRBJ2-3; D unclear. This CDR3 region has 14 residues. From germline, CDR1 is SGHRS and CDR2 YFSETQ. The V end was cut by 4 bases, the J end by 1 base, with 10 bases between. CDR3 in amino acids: CASSPSSGTDTQYF. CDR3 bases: TGCGCCAGCAGCCCATCCTCGGGCACAGATACGCAGTATTTT.

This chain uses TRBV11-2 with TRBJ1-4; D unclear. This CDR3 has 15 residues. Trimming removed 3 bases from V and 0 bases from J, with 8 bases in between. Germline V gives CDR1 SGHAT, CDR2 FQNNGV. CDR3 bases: TGTGCCAGCAGCTTTAGCCCCTCAACTAATGAAAAACTGTTTTTT. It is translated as CASSFSPSTNEKLFF.

The CDR3 coding sequence is TGTGCCAGCAGCCAAACTTTTGGGGGCAGGGGCCATGGCTACACCTTC. This sequence encodes CASSQTFGGRGHGYTF. The rearrangement uses TRBV4-2 and TRBJ1-2, with TRBD1 as a possible D gene (6 bases). The V end lost 2 bases, the J end lost 6 bases, and 19 bases lay between the germline ends. The V gene's germline CDR1 is LGHNA and CDR2 YNFKEQ. The CDR3 spans 16 residues.